A single sample gave rise to the 2 T cell receptor beta chains below, sequenced in a study of blood T cell repertoires in COVID-19. Here immunoSEQ multiplex PCR was the method, and the copy in TCRdb shows in-frame clones only, minus some. The table has more than 250,000 clones, about 89% seen once. The sequenced sample consisted of PBMCs or T cells enriched from blood (not recorded which). These receptors were taken from a woman between 18 and 29 years old who had recovered from COVID-19.

This rearrangement joins TRBV18 to TRBJ1-1; 7 positions agree with TRBD1. The germline CDR1 and CDR2 sequences are KGHSH and LQKENI. There are 15 residues in the CDR3. The junction had 7 bases not matched to a gene; V was cut back by 4 bases and J by 2 bases. In nucleotides, the CDR3 is TGTGCCAGCTCACAACGAACAGGGGTTAACACTGAAGCTTTCTTT. Protein: CASSQRTGVNTEAFF.

The chain carries TRBV9 and TRBJ2-1; TRBD1 might be the D (6 bases). The CDR3 is 14 amino acids. The germline CDR1 and CDR2 sequences are SGDLS and YYNGEE. Trimming removed 1 base from V and 8 bases from J, with 13 bases in between. The CDR3 coding sequence is TGTGCCAGCAGCGTATTCGACAGGTCGGATGAGCAGTTCTTC. Its protein is CASSVFDRSDEQFF.